This T cell receptor beta chain comes out of a study of cytomegalovirus exposure and HLA in healthy donors. The wider study: About 200 million T cells yielded approximately 100 million unique TCR beta sequences, as an earlier analysis found. Some 85 million unique TCRs from HLA-typed donors were held in an early data release.

About this clone: The antigen is unknown.

The germline V and J ends were trimmed by 2 bases and 3 bases, with 7 bases remaining between them. The CDR3 extends over 14 amino acids. Germline V gives CDR1 KGHSH, CDR2 LQKENI. Whole-study findings and limits: On later analysis, the bulk of CMV-associated TCR beta chains appeared to be HLA-restricted. Productive rates of about 90% or about 30% were seen for most TCR beta V segments in an earlier analysis.

The PCR had 60 Vbeta and 13 Jbeta primers. The method was immunoSEQ multiplex PCR; TCRdb's version includes in-frame clones alone and lacks a portion of them. Among about 120,000 clones listed, 83% were seen once. This TCR was recovered from a woman aged 40-49 years in good health and CMV-seropositive. Sample: PBMCs. This chain uses TRBV18 with TRBJ1-4; D remains unclear. The CDR3 DNA is TGTGCCAGCTCACCAACCGGGTCTAATGAAAAACTGTTTTTT. Its protein product is CASSPTGSNEKLFF.